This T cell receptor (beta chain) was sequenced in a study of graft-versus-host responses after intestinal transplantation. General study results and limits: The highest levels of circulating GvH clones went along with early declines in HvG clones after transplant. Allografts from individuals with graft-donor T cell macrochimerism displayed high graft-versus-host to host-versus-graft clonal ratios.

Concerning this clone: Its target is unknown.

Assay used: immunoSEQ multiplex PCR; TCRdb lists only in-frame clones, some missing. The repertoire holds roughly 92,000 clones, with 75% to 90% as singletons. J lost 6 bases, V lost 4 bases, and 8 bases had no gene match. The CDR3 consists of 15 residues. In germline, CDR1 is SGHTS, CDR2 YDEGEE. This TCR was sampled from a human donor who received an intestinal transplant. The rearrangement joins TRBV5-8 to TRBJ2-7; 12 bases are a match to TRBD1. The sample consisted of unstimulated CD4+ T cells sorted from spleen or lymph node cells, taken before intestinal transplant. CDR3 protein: CASSRGDRGRPEQYF. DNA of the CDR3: TGTGCCAGCAGCAGGGGGGACAGGGGGCGACCCGAGCAGTACTTC.